The TCR beta chain under discussion was sequenced for a study of OX40 agonist ivuxolimab in advanced cancers. Patients who had autoimmune disease history or got systemic immunosuppression were left out. Note on this clone: Its antigen is undetermined.

Only in-frame clones appear in the TCRdb table, and some are missing; sequencing was by immunoSEQ multiplex PCR. Of 55,000 to 60,000 clones listed, over 90% are singletons. Whole-study findings and limits: In the 0.1 to 3.0 mg/kg range, CD4+ and CD8+ blood T cells had expanded clonally by week 6.

This CDR3 spans 16 amino acids. V shed 3 bases and J 5 bases; nucleotides not matched to a gene: 13. The germline V gene has CDR1 SGDLS and CDR2 YYNGEE. This chain joins TRBV9 and TRBJ1-1, with 7 bases identical to TRBD1. The starting material was CD4+ or CD8+ T cells sorted from blood, obtained in a trial of the OX40 agonist ivuxolimab. This TCR derives from an adult with an advanced solid tumor such as melanoma, head and neck, liver or kidney cancer. The CDR3 DNA reads as TGTGCCAGCAGCGCAGGGGTTACAGGGGTGTGGACTGAAGCTTTCTTT. Protein product: CASSAGVTGVWTEAFF.